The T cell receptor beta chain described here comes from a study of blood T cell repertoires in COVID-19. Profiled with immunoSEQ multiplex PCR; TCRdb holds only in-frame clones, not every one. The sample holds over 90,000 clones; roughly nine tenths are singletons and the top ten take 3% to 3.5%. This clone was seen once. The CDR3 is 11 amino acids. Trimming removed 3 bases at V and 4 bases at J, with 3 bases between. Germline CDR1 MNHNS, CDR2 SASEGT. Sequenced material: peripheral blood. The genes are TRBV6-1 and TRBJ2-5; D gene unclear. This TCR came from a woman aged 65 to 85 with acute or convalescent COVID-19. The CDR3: CASSERETQYF. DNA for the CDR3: TGTGCCAGCAGTGAGCGAGAGACCCAGTACTTC.